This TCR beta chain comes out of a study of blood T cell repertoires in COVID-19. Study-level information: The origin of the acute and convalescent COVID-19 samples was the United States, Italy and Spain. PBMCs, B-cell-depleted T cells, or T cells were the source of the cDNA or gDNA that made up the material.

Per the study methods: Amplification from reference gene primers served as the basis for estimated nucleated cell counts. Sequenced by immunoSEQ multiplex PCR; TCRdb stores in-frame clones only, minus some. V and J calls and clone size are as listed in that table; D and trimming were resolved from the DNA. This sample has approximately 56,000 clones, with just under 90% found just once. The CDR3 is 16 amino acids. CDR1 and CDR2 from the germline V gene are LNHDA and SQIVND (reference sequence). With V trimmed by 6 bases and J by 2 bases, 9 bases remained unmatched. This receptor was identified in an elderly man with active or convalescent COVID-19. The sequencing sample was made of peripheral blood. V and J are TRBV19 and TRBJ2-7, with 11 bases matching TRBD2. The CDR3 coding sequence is TGTGCCAGTAGCAATGAGCCGGGACTAGCGGCCTACGAGCAGTACTTC. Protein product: CASSNEPGLAAYEQYF.